This T cell receptor (beta chain) was sequenced for a study of glioma-infiltrating T cells. Points from the study as a whole: Non-neoplastic patients had below-expected tissue-blood divergence, while all gliomas exceeded expectation.

Using RNA template, CDR3s of TCR alpha and beta were amplified with iRepertoire arm-PCR. A single record per CDR3 protein comes from TCRdb applying MiXCR to the multiplex PCR reads. This sample has 300,000 to 450,000 distinct CDR3 sequences, with about two fifths found just once. The table lists this clonotype with a few counts. Its target is unknown. This may come from a read error, since a much larger clone is one base off. The sample comprised glioma tissue, nonneoplastic brain tissue, or PBMCs (not recorded which). The clonotype comes from a human donor with low-grade glioma or glioblastoma, undergoing nonglioma brain surgery, or in good health (not recorded which).

CDR3 amino acids: CASNAREGSTDTQYF. As DNA, the CDR3 is TGTGCCAGCAACGCCAGGGAGGGGTCCACAGATACGCAGTATTTT. The rearrangement joins TRBV28 to TRBJ2-3; 7 nucleotides match TRBD2. The germline gives CDR1 MDHEN, CDR2 SYDVKM. The CDR3 has 15 amino acids. Trimming at V came to 7 bases and at J to 2 bases, leaving 9 bases not matched to a gene.